This record concerns one T cell receptor beta chain sequence. This clonotype was detected only a few times. This clone's antigen is unknown. Per-base qualities were not stored, and no clone one base away is much larger. The record originates from a study of patients and donors after allogeneic stem cell transplantation (TCRdb year 2020). Library generation was performed with RT-PCR. The instrument given in TCRdb is NextSeq 550. Using fastp at Q25 and MiXCR, TCRdb reprocessed the public reads and kept productive beta chains. Duplicate CDR3 protein sequences are folded into a single record with the most common DNA and genes. The table for this sample lists roughly 940,000 distinct CDR3 sequences; about a sixth of them were counted only once. Clones ranked in the top ten supply around 6% of the sample. Sequenced input: blood, either unsorted or a sorted T cell fraction (not recorded which). The receptor was derived from a human donor who was either an allogeneic HSCT recipient or a stem cell or donor lymphocyte infusion donor (not recorded which). It is not recorded whose cells these are; they may come from a transplant donor.

The bases are TGTGCCAGCAGCCAAGTCGCGGGAGGGCCTCAATACGAGCAGTACTTC. This gives the protein CASSQVAGGPQYEQYF. The chain uses TRBV4-2 and TRBJ2-7; 9 bases in the junction line up with TRBD2. From its cysteine to its phenylalanine, the CDR3 spans 16 amino acids. Of the read, only the CDR3 DNA is kept; its 48 bases are in frame from base 1. Sequences LGHNA (CDR1) and YNFKEQ (CDR2) are obtained from the germline V gene. V ends up 1 base short and J 4 bases short, with an unmatched junction base count of 8.